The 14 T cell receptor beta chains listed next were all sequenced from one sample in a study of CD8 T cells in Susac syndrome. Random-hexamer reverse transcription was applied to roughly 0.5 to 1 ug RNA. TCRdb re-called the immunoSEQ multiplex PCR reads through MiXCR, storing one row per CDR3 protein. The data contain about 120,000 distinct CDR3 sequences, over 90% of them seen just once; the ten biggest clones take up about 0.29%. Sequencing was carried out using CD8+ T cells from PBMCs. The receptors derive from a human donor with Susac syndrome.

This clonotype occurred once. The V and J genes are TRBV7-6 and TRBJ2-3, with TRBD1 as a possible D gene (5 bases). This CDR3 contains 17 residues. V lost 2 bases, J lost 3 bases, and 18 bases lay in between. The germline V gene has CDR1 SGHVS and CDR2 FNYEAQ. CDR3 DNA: TGTGCCAGCAGCTTAAAACCCATGGGGCCGAGGACAGATACGCAGTATTTT. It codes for CASSLKPMGPRTDTQYF.

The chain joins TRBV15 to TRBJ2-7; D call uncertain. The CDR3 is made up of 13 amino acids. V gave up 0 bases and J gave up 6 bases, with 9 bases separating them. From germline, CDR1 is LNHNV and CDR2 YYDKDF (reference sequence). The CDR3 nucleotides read TGTGCCACCAGCAGAGATCAGGTGACCGAGCAGTACTTC. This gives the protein CATSRDQVTEQYF.

In DNA form, the CDR3 reads TGTGCCAGCAGCTTGTGGTCAGATACGCAGTATTTT. It encodes CASSLWSDTQYF. This rearrangement joins TRBV5-4 to TRBJ2-3; D is undetermined. Trimming stripped 1 base from V and 4 bases from J, with 4 bases between. From germline, CDR1 is SGHNT and CDR2 YYREEE (reference sequence). This CDR3 comprises 12 residues.

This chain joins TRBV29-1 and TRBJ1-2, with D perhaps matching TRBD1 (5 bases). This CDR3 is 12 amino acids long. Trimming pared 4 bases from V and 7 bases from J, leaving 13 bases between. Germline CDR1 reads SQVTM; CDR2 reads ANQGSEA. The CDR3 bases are TGCAGCGTTGGTGCGGGGAGGGGTGGCTACACCTTC. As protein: CSVGAGRGGYTF.

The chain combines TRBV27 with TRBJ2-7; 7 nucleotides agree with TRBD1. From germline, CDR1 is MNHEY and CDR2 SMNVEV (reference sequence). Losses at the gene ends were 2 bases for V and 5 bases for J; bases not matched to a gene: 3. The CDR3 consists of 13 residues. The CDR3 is CASSLGTVNEQYF. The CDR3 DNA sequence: TGTGCCAGCAGTTTAGGGACAGTTAACGAGCAGTACTTC.

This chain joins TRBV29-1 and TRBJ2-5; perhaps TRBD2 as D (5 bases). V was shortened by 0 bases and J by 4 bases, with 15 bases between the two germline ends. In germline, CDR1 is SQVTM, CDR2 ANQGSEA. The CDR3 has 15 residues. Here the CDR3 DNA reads TGCAGCGTTGAAGATTGGACTCTTCCGGGAGAGACCCAGTACTTC. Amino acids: CSVEDWTLPGETQYF.

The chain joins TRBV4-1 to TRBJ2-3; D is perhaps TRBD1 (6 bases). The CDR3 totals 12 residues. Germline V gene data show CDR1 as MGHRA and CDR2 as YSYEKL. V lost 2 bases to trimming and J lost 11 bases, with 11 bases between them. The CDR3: CASSQSQGRQYF. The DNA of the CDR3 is TGCGCCAGCAGCCAATCCCAGGGGCGGCAGTATTTT.

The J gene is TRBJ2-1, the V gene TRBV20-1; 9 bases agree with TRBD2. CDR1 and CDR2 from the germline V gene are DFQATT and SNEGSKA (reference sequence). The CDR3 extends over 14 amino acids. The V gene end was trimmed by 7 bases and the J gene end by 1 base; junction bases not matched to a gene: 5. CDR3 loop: CSVSSGGSYNEQFF. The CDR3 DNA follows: TGCAGTGTGTCCAGCGGGGGGTCCTACAATGAGCAGTTCTTC.

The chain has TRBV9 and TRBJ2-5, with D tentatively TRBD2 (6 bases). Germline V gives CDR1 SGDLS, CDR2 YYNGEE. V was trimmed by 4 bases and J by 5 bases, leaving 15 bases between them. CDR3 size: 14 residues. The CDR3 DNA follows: TGTGCCAGCAGCTCCGACGGGGGAGAGGAGACCCAGTACTTC. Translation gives CASSSDGGEETQYF.

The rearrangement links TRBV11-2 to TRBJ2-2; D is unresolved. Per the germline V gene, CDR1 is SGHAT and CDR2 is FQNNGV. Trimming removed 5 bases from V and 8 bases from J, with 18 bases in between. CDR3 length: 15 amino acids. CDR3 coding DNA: TGTGCCAGCAGCCCCCCCACCAAATCCACTGGGGAGCTGTTTTTT. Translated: CASSPPTKSTGELFF.

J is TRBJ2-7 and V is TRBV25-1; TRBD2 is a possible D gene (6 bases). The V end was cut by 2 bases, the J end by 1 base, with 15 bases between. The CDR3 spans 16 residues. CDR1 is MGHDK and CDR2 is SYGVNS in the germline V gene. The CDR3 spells CASSEGRGLKSYEQYF. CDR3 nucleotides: TGTGCCAGCAGTGAAGGGCGGGGCCTCAAGTCCTACGAGCAGTACTTC.

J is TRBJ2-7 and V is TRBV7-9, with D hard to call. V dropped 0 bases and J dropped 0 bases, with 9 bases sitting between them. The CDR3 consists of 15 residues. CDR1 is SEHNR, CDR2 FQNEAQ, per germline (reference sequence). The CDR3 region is CASSLAGYTSYEQYF. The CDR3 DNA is TGTGCCAGCAGCTTAGCGGGGTACACCTCCTACGAGCAGTACTTC.

Here the CDR3 reads CAISEKDLVYF. CDR3 DNA: TGTGCCATCAGTGAGAAGGATCTAGTATATTTT. V usage is TRBV10-3 and J usage is TRBJ1-3; D is undetermined. V lost 2 bases, J lost 14 bases, and 10 bases lay in between. The CDR3 contains 11 residues. Germline assignment: CDR1 ENHRY and CDR2 SYGVKD.

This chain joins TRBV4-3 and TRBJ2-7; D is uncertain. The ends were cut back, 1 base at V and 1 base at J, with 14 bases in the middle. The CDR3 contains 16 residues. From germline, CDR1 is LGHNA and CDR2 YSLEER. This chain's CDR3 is CASSQGTPSESYEQYF. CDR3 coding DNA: TGCGCCAGCAGCCAAGGGACGCCGTCTGAATCCTACGAGCAGTACTTC.